This T cell receptor beta chain originates from a study of beta chain features in type 1 diabetes. TCRB transcripts that were expressed got sequenced, as all of the isolated RNA had been reverse transcribed. The assay was immunoSEQ multiplex PCR, and TCRdb's table has in-frame clones only and misses some. The sample lists some 150,000 clones; less than 11% were seen once. After removal of 0 bases from V and 6 bases from J, the junction contained 3 bases not matched to a gene. Germline V gives CDR1 SEHNR, CDR2 FQNEAQ (reference sequence). This CDR3 is 15 amino acids long. Sequenced material: naive CD4+ T cells from blood. V gene TRBV7-9 combines with J gene TRBJ1-2; TRBD1 matches 11 bases. The receptor's source is a man aged 18 to 29 in good health. This CDR3 reads CASSLATGQGDGYTF. The DNA for the CDR3 is TGTGCCAGCAGCTTAGCAACGGGACAGGGGGATGGCTACACCTTC.